This passage covers 28 T cell receptor beta chains from one sample sequenced in a study of cytomegalovirus exposure and HLA in healthy donors. Amplification used 60 Vbeta primers and 13 Jbeta primers. Here immunoSEQ multiplex PCR was the method, and the copy in TCRdb shows in-frame clones only, minus some. The profile shows approximately 140,000 clones, about 61% of them singletons. Input material: PBMCs. The receptors originated from a male donor in good health and CMV-seronegative.

The gene calls are TRBV10-3 and TRBJ2-7; D gene ambiguous. This CDR3 comprises 12 residues. V lost 4 bases to trimming and J lost 2 bases, with 6 bases between them. CDR1 is ENHRY and CDR2 is SYGVKD in the germline V gene. The CDR3 reads CAISAEPYEQYF. CDR3 bases: TGTGCCATCAGTGCCGAGCCCTACGAGCAGTACTTC.

CDR3 nucleotide sequence: TGTGCCAGCAGCTTAGATGGTCCAGGGGCGTCGGTAGAAGCTTTCTTT. This encodes CASSLDGPGASVEAFF. V usage is TRBV11-2 and J usage is TRBJ1-1, with D perhaps TRBD1 (6 bases). The CDR3 covers 16 residues. CDR1 is SGHAT, CDR2 FQNNGV, per germline. V lost 0 bases, J lost 8 bases, and 19 bases lay in between.

This clone has more than one count but fewer than ten. The chain uses TRBV9 and TRBJ2-1; TRBD2 aligns across 12 bases. Looked up from germline, CDR1 is SGDLS and CDR2 is YYNGEE. This CDR3 region has 16 residues. Trimming took 3 bases from V and 5 from J; bases not matched to a gene: 6. CDR3 in DNA: TGTGCCAGCAGCGCCTCTCGACTAGCGGGGGACAATGAGCAGTTCTTC. As protein: CASSASRLAGDNEQFF. Based on the CDR3 plus reference TRBV9 and TRBJ2-1, the full variable domain is DSGVTQTPKHLITATGQRVTLRCSPRSGDLSVYWYQQSLDQGLQFLIQYYNGEERAKGNILERFSAQQFPDLHSELNLSSLELGDSALYFCASSASRLAGDNEQFFGPGTRLTVL.

The chain couples TRBV12-5 to TRBJ1-5, with D possibly being TRBD1 (6 bases). Trimming removed 0 bases at V and 0 bases at J, with 18 bases between. CDR3 length: 19 amino acids. The germline V gene encodes CDR1 LGHNT and CDR2 FRNRAP. The CDR3 region has the DNA TGTGCTAGTGGTTTGGTACCCCCGGACAGCCGATATAGCAATCAGCCCCAGCATTTT. Encoded protein: CASGLVPPDSRYSNQPQHF.

This clone was detected only a few times. CDR3 DNA: TGTGCCAGCAGTGAGTTGGGCCGGGACTACGAGCAGTACTTC. Translated, it gives CASSELGRDYEQYF. This chain joins TRBV6-1 and TRBJ2-7; weak D call: TRBD2 (5 bases). The CDR3 is 14 amino acids. V was clipped by 3 bases and J by 3 bases, with 12 bases between them. Germline V gene sequence: CDR1 MNHNS, CDR2 SASEGT.

The chain couples TRBV18 to TRBJ1-4; D gene uncertain. V lost 4 bases and J lost 2, with 8 bases in between. The germline V gene has CDR1 KGHSH and CDR2 LQKENI. The CDR3 contains 14 residues. The chain's CDR3 is CASSREKTNEKLFF. The CDR3 nucleotides are TGTGCCAGCTCACGAGAAAAGACTAATGAAAAACTGTTTTTT. Full variable domain (rest looked up from reference TRBV18 and TRBJ1-4): NAGVMQNPRHLVRRRGQEARLRCSPMKGHSHVYWYRQLPEEGLKFMVYLQKENIIDESGMPKERFSAEFPKEGPSILRIQQVVRGDSAAYFCASSREKTNEKLFFGSGTQLSVL.

The chain carries TRBV7-2 and TRBJ1-5, with D perhaps matching TRBD1 (5 bases). The CDR3 extends over 15 amino acids. The germline V gene has CDR1 SGHTA and CDR2 FQGNSA. V lost 1 base and J lost 4, with 11 bases in between. CDR3 region: CASSLDGRQNQPQHF. CDR3 sequence (DNA): TGTGCCAGCAGCTTAGATGGAAGACAGAATCAGCCCCAGCATTTT.

The V and J genes are TRBV29-1 and TRBJ1-5, with D maybe TRBD1 (5 bases). CDR3 length equals 15 residues. Germline V CDR1 and CDR2: SQVTM, ANQGSEA. Trimming took off 4 bases at V and 2 bases at J, with 15 bases between the two ends. The CDR3 nucleotides are TGCAGCGTTGGGGGTCTCGGGGGGGGCAATCAGCCCCAGCATTTT. This sequence encodes CSVGGLGGGNQPQHF. Based on the CDR3 plus reference TRBV29-1 and TRBJ1-5, the full variable domain is SAVISQKPSRDICQRGTSLTIQCQVDSQVTMMFWYRQQPGQSLTLIATANQGSEATYESGFVIDKFPISRPNLTFSTLTVSNMSPEDSSIYLCSVGGLGGGNQPQHFGDGTRLSIL.

The chain recombines TRBV6-5 with TRBJ2-7; no clear D gene. Germline CDR1 is MNHEY and CDR2 is SVGAGI. With 6 bases removed from V and 4 bases from J, the gap between germline ends came to 4 bases. There are 10 residues in the CDR3. The CDR3 nucleotides read TGTGCCAGCAGCGAGTACGAGCAGTACTTC. It codes for CASSEYEQYF.

The chain employs TRBV5-4 and TRBJ2-3; D is uncertain. Germline assignment: CDR1 SGHNT and CDR2 YYREEE (reference sequence). This CDR3 contains 13 residues. V was trimmed by 1 base and J by 2 bases, leaving 5 bases between them. The DNA for the CDR3 is TGTGCCAGCAGCTTGCCTCTCACAGATACGCAGTATTTT. Its translation is CASSLPLTDTQYF.

This sequence joins TRBV5-1 and TRBJ2-3, with 7 bases lining up with TRBD2. CDR1 is SGHRS, CDR2 YFSETQ, per germline. V shed 1 base, J shed 4 bases, and the junction held 6 bases outside the gene matches. This CDR3 spans 15 amino acids. The CDR3 is CASSLWGGESDTQYF. CDR3 DNA sequence: TGCGCCAGCAGCTTGTGGGGGGGAGAGTCAGATACGCAGTATTTT.

V usage is TRBV6-6 and J usage is TRBJ1-1; D is undetermined. The CDR3 is made up of 15 amino acids. Looked up from germline, CDR1 is MNHNY and CDR2 is SVGAGI (reference sequence). With 7 bases removed from V and 1 base from J, the gap between germline ends came to 16 bases. CDR3 sequence: CASNSPVESNTEAFF. CDR3 sequence (DNA): TGTGCCAGCAATTCCCCCGTGGAGTCGAACACTGAAGCTTTCTTT.

The gene calls are TRBV7-8 and TRBJ1-5, with 7 nucleotides matching TRBD1. Looked up from germline, CDR1 is SGHVS and CDR2 is FQNEAQ. There are 16 residues in the CDR3. V shed 5 bases, J shed 1 base, and the junction held 8 bases outside the gene matches. This CDR3 is CASSILTGLSNQPQHF. CDR3 bases: TGTGCCAGCAGCATCCTGACAGGGTTAAGCAATCAGCCCCAGCATTTT.

V is TRBV2 and J is TRBJ1-4; maybe TRBD1 (5 bases). CDR3 length: 15 residues. V lost 6 bases and J lost 8, with 19 bases in between. Germline assignment: CDR1 SNHLY and CDR2 FYNNEI. Written as DNA, the CDR3 is TGTGCCAGCAGCCCACCTCAGGGAGGGGAAGAAAAACTGTTTTTT. It encodes CASSPPQGGEEKLFF.

On this clone: The junction differs from germline at one of its ends, possibly a read error. The rearrangement uses TRBV5-8 and TRBJ1-2, with TRBD1 as a possible D gene (5 bases). The CDR3 length is 14 residues. Germline CDR1 is SGHTS and CDR2 is YDEGEE. CDR3 amino acids: CASSYQTENYGYPF. In DNA form, the CDR3 reads TGTGCCAGCAGCTACCAGACAGAGAACTATGGCTACCCCTTC.

J is TRBJ1-2 and V is TRBV6-1, with D tentatively TRBD1 (6 bases). CDR1 and CDR2 (germline): MNHNS, SASEGT. V was pared by 7 bases and J by 6 bases, with 21 bases between. The CDR3 has 15 amino acids. CDR3 protein: CASIVVTGMEDGYTF. The CDR3 DNA sequence: TGTGCCAGCATAGTTGTTACAGGGATGGAGGATGGCTACACCTTC.

The chain is built from TRBV28 and TRBJ2-1; TRBD1 might be the D (5 bases). The CDR3 runs to 15 residues. Trimming removed 2 bases at V and 4 bases at J, with 12 bases between. Germline CDR1 reads MDHEN; CDR2 reads SYDVKM. The DNA of the CDR3 is TGTGCCAGCAGTTTAGGGGCTGAAGTATACAATGAGCAGTTCTTC. Protein sequence: CASSLGAEVYNEQFF.

This chain uses TRBV29-1 with TRBJ2-1; TRBD2 might be the D (5 bases). V lost 6 bases, J lost 0 bases, and 15 bases lay in between. CDR3 size: 15 residues. Germline values: CDR1 SQVTM, CDR2 ANQGSEA. CDR3 sequence reads: CSVRGPGSSYNEQFF. The CDR3 nucleotides are TGCAGCGTAAGAGGACCGGGAAGCTCCTACAATGAGCAGTTCTTC.

The genes are TRBV7-8 and TRBJ1-2; weak D call: TRBD1 (6 bases). The germline V gene encodes CDR1 SGHVS and CDR2 FQNEAQ. Trimming stripped 5 bases from V and 3 bases from J, with 19 bases between. CDR3 length: 16 residues. The CDR3 region is CASSRYRVGAYYGYTF. DNA of the CDR3: TGTGCCAGCAGCCGCTACAGGGTGGGCGCTTACTATGGCTACACCTTC.

This chain joins TRBV5-4 and TRBJ1-2, with D unclear. V was shortened by 2 bases and J by 4 bases, with 9 bases between the two germline ends. The CDR3 contains 13 residues. Germline loops: CDR1 SGHNT, CDR2 YYREEE (reference sequence). CDR3 nucleotides: TGTGCCAGCAGCTTTTCCCGGAGCTATGGCTACACCTTC. It specifies CASSFSRSYGYTF. The full variable domain, completed using reference TRBV5-4 and TRBJ1-2, is ETGVTQSPTHLIKTRGQQVTLRCSSQSGHNTVSWYQQALGQGPQFIFQYYREEENGRGNFPPRFSGLQFPNYSSELNVNALELDDSALYLCASSFSRSYGYTFGSGTRLTVV.

This clone was seen a single time. V and J are TRBV6-5 and TRBJ1-4, with D perhaps matching TRBD1 (5 bases). The germline CDR1 and CDR2 sequences are MNHEY and SVGAGI. CDR3 length equals 15 residues. Trimming pared 0 bases from V and 5 bases from J, leaving 10 bases between. CDR3 in amino acids: CASSYSQGTNEKLFF. The CDR3 nucleotides are TGTGCCAGCAGTTACTCGCAGGGTACCAATGAAAAACTGTTTTTT.

This chain links TRBV10-1 with TRBJ2-3; D may be TRBD2 (5 bases). The CDR3 has 14 amino acids. Per germline, CDR1 WNHNN and CDR2 SYGVQD (reference sequence). Trimming left V 2 bases short and J 0 bases short, with 6 bases between. The CDR3 sequence: CASSEERSTDTQYF. The CDR3 coding sequence is TGCGCCAGCAGTGAGGAGCGGAGCACAGATACGCAGTATTTT.

The chain links TRBV27 to TRBJ2-5, with D uncertain. CDR1 and CDR2 (germline): MNHEY, SMNVEV (reference sequence). CDR3 length equals 15 residues. V was clipped by 0 bases and J by 5 bases, with 13 bases between them. The CDR3 spells CASSLSIANGETQYF. The CDR3 nucleotides are TGTGCCAGCAGTTTATCGATCGCTAACGGGGAGACCCAGTACTTC.

This rearrangement joins TRBV7-9 to TRBJ2-7, with D possibly TRBD1 on 6 matching bases. This CDR3 is 16 amino acids long. Germline V gene data show CDR1 as SEHNR and CDR2 as FQNEAQ (reference sequence). Trimming cost V 2 bases and J 0 bases, with 14 bases left between them. CDR3 DNA sequence: TGTGCCAGCAGCTTACTTTCAGGGGAAGGCTCCTACGAGCAGTACTTC. This encodes CASSLLSGEGSYEQYF. Together with reference TRBV7-9 and TRBJ2-7, the CDR3 gives the full variable domain: DTGVSQNPRHKITKRGQNVTFRCDPISEHNRLYWYRQTLGQGPEFLTYFQNEAQLEKSRLLSDRFSAERPKGSFSTLEIQRTEQGDSAMYLCASSLLSGEGSYEQYFGPGTRLTVT.

The chain carries TRBV19 and TRBJ2-6; possibly TRBD2 for D (5 bases). Trimming left V 6 bases short and J 0 bases short, with 18 bases between. This CDR3 has 18 residues. Germline V lookup: CDR1 LNHDA, CDR2 SQIVND (reference sequence). The CDR3: CASSRFGEIDSGANVLTF. The CDR3 DNA is TGTGCCAGTAGCCGATTTGGGGAGATTGACTCTGGGGCCAACGTCCTGACTTTC.

A single count supports this clone. The rearrangement joins TRBV28 to TRBJ2-7; TRBD1 aligns across 11 bases. The CDR3 spans 15 residues. V shed 5 bases and J 2 bases; nucleotides not matched to a gene: 5. CDR1 is MDHEN and CDR2 is SYDVKM in the germline V gene. For the CDR3, the DNA is TGTGCCAGCAGTGATCCGGGACAGGGGGCCTACGAGCAGTACTTC. Its translation is CASSDPGQGAYEQYF. The variable domain in full, completed from reference TRBV28 and TRBJ2-7, reads DVKVTQSSRYLVKRTGEKVFLECVQDMDHENMFWYRQDPGLGLRLIYFSYDVKMKEKGDIPEGYSVSREKKERFSLILESASTNQTSMYLCASSDPGQGAYEQYFGPGTRLTVT.

This clone has just a few counts. This chain connects TRBV11-1 to TRBJ1-1, with D perhaps matching TRBD1 (5 bases). The V and J ends lost 7 bases and 4 bases respectively, with 16 bases between them. Germline V gene data show CDR1 as SGHAT and CDR2 as FQDESV (reference sequence). There are 14 residues in the CDR3. Here the CDR3 reads CASNRARGGTEAFF. CDR3 nucleotide sequence: TGTGCCAGCAATCGCGCCCGGGGGGGCACTGAAGCTTTCTTT.

This chain connects TRBV6-5 to TRBJ1-1, with TRBD1 as a possible D gene (5 bases). The V end was cut by 4 bases, the J end by 4 bases, with 13 bases between. Germline V gives CDR1 MNHEY, CDR2 SVGAGI. This CDR3 is 14 amino acids long. As DNA, the CDR3 is TGTGCCAGCAGTTTTGGGGCGGGGAGCACTGAAGCTTTCTTT. As protein: CASSFGAGSTEAFF.